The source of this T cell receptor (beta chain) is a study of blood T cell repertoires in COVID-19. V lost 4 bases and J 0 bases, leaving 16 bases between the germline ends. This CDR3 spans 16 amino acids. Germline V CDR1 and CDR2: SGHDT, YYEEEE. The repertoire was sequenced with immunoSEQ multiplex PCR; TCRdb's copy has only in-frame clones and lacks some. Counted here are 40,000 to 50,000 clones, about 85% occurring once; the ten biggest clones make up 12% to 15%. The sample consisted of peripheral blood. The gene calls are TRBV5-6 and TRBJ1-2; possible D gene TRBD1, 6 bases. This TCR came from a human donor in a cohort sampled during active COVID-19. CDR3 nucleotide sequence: TGTGCCAGCAGCCGCCCGGGACACGCACCTAACTATGGCTACACCTTC. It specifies CASSRPGHAPNYGYTF.